This T cell receptor (beta chain) was obtained from a study of T cell repertoires in cytomegalovirus infection (dated by TCRdb to about 2019). For context, the study as a whole: The peptide stimulations were aimed at well-studied HLA-B-restricted epitopes as well as recently identified HLA-C-restricted CMV epitopes, whose presentation resists viral immunomodulation. Donor HLA type was relevant to the analysis, as public TCR beta signatures indicated carriage of CMV infection together with the matching HLA type. General study outcomes and caveats: The ex vivo response was dominated by HLA-C-restricted CMV-specific TCR beta clonotypes, which also provided the single most frequent clonotype in two of eight donors. In both this cohort and an independent roughly 350-donor cohort, the cumulative frequency of public TCR beta family members distinguished carriers of CMV infection plus the relevant HLA type.

In regard to this clonotype: Its antigen is unknown. Base qualities were left out, and no much larger clone turns up one base away.

Instrument used: Illumina HiSeq 1500. TCRdb reprocessed the public reads (quality trimming at Q25 with fastp, clone calling with MiXCR) and kept in-frame beta chains. Every entry covers one CDR3 protein and lists the most common genes and DNA from its rows. The sample table holds some 500,000 distinct CDR3 sequences, of which roughly a third were seen once. The ten largest clones represent roughly 17% of the sample. Sample treatment or condition, as interpreted from the label and publication: in vitro stimulation with specific CMV peptide epitopes to enrich CMV-specific T cells. Spanning cysteine to phenylalanine, the CDR3 consists of 15 amino acids. Just CDR3 DNA is preserved here, 45 bases in frame from base 1. V and J lose 4 bases and 1 base, and a span of 12 bases separates them. Looking up the germline V gene yields CDR1 SGDLS and CDR2 YYNGEE.

The chain joins TRBV9 to TRBJ2-1; the D gene is possibly TRBD2, with 5 bases matching. This sample comprised cultured PBMCs, obtained from culture after CMV antigen stimulation. This clonotype was obtained from a human donor in good health (CMV status not recorded). Some clones in this sample may be carry-over from other donors' samples. The CDR3 region has the sequence CASSPRRDSYNEQFF. The DNA reads TGTGCCAGCAGCCCCCGTCGGGATTCCTACAATGAGCAGTTCTTC.